What follows are 25 T cell receptor beta chains derived from one specimen sequenced in a study of T cells in localized non-small cell lung cancer. Measured with immunoSEQ multiplex PCR; TCRdb has only the in-frame clones, and not every one. This table has about 21,000 clones, 70% to 90% appearing once. The sequences come from peripheral blood, collected before any cancer treatment. These receptors all stem from a male donor at least 60 years old with stage I squamous cell lung carcinoma.

The genes are TRBV2 and TRBJ1-5; 10 bases are a match to TRBD1. The germline V gene encodes CDR1 SNHLY and CDR2 FYNNEI. The trim removed 10 bases at V and 7 bases at J, leaving 13 bases unmatched. This CDR3 region has 15 residues. CDR3 region: CATSRDRGGGQPQHF. CDR3 coding DNA: TGTGCCACCTCCCGGGACAGGGGAGGTGGGCAGCCCCAGCATTTT. Looking up the rest from reference TRBV2 and TRBJ1-5 gives the full variable domain: EPEVTQTPSHQVTQMGQEVILRCVPISNHLYFYWYRQILGQKVEFLVSFYNNEISEKSEIFDDQFSVERPDGSNFTLKIRSTKLEDSAMYFCATSRDRGGGQPQHFGDGTRLSIL.

The genes are TRBV9 and TRBJ2-3, with TRBD1 matching 7 bases. Trimming took 0 bases from V and 0 from J; bases not matched to a gene: 4. The CDR3 runs to 16 residues. Per the germline V gene, CDR1 is SGDLS and CDR2 is YYNGEE. The CDR3 loop reads CASSVVGQASTDTQYF. The CDR3 region has the DNA TGTGCCAGCAGCGTAGTCGGACAGGCTAGCACAGATACGCAGTATTTT.

V is TRBV28 and J is TRBJ2-2; D not certain. The V end was cut by 4 bases, the J end by 10 bases, with 10 bases between. The CDR3 runs 12 residues. The V gene's germline CDR1 is MDHEN and CDR2 SYDVKM. The CDR3 nucleotides read TGTGCCAGCAGTTCACCCACCACGGAGCTGTTTTTT. Amino acids: CASSSPTTELFF.

The chain is built from TRBV10-2 and TRBJ2-2; tentative D call: TRBD1 (7 bases). CDR3 length equals 15 residues. The V and J ends lost 3 bases and 6 bases respectively, with 14 bases between them. CDR1 is WSHSY, CDR2 SAAADI, per germline. As DNA, the CDR3 is TGCGCCAGCAGTGATTGGACAGGAGGGGCCGGGGAGCTGTTTTTT. Amino acid sequence: CASSDWTGGAGELFF.

CDR3 coding DNA: TGCGCCAGCAGCTTGGCGGGATATGGCTACACCTTC. This sequence encodes CASSLAGYGYTF. The chain uses TRBV5-1 and TRBJ1-2; unclear D gene. V lost 0 bases to trimming and J lost 5 bases, with 5 bases between them. Germline CDR1 and CDR2: SGHRS and YFSETQ. There are 12 residues in the CDR3.

In DNA, the CDR3 is TGTGCCAGCAGCATTGGACGGAATGACGCTGAAGCTTTCTTT. This translates into CASSIGRNDAEAFF. The chain carries TRBV9 and TRBJ1-1; D unresolved. V was trimmed by 4 bases and J by 6 bases, leaving 16 bases between them. Germline CDR1 reads SGDLS; CDR2 reads YYNGEE. The CDR3 is 14 amino acids.

This chain links TRBV6-1 with TRBJ1-2; D not resolved. The V gene lost 1 base and the J gene lost 0 bases, with 3 bases spanning the gap. CDR1 and CDR2 from the germline V gene are MNHNS and SASEGT. CDR3 size: 13 residues. In DNA form, the CDR3 reads TGTGCCAGCAGTGAAGAACCTAACTATGGCTACACCTTC. This gives the protein CASSEEPNYGYTF.

The V and J genes are TRBV7-6 and TRBJ2-1; D is uncertain. The germline CDR1 and CDR2 sequences are SGHVS and FNYEAQ. V lost 1 base, J lost 4 bases, and 8 bases lay in between. The CDR3 is made up of 14 amino acids. CDR3 region: CASSLDLDYNEQFF. Written as DNA, the CDR3 is TGTGCCAGCAGCTTAGATCTGGATTACAATGAGCAGTTCTTC.

The chain uses TRBV27 and TRBJ1-4; TRBD1 matches at 8 bases. CDR3 length: 15 residues. V lost 3 bases and J lost 6; bases outside the gene matches: 6. CDR1 and CDR2 (germline): MNHEY, SMNVEV (reference sequence). The CDR3 sequence is CASSLVGQVHEKLFF. CDR3 DNA sequence: TGTGCCAGCAGTTTGGTGGGACAGGTCCATGAAAAACTGTTTTTT.

The gene calls are TRBV25-1 and TRBJ1-2; a possible D gene is TRBD1 (6 bases). Germline CDR1 and CDR2: MGHDK and SYGVNS. This CDR3 region has 14 residues. V dropped 5 bases and J dropped 3 bases, with 13 bases sitting between them. In nucleotides, the CDR3 is TGTGCCAGCAGTTCTTTGGACAGAGACTATGGCTACACCTTC. This gives the protein CASSSLDRDYGYTF.

The chain joins TRBV11-2 to TRBJ1-6; D is uncertain. V was shortened by 4 bases and J by 7 bases, with 11 bases between the two germline ends. The CDR3 runs to 14 residues. Germline loops: CDR1 SGHAT, CDR2 FQNNGV. This CDR3 is CASSSLRGNSPLHF. CDR3 sequence (DNA): TGTGCCAGCAGCTCTCTTCGAGGCAATTCACCCCTCCACTTT.

The V call is TRBV6-1, the J call TRBJ1-1; TRBD1 agrees at 7 bases. The V gene's germline CDR1 is MNHNS and CDR2 SASEGT. V shed 4 bases, J shed 1 base, and the junction held 3 bases outside the gene matches. The CDR3 is made up of 14 amino acids. The CDR3 loop is CASSVQGTNTEAFF. The DNA for the CDR3 is TGTGCCAGCAGTGTACAGGGGACGAACACTGAAGCTTTCTTT.

The V gene is TRBV5-4, the J gene TRBJ2-5; TRBD1 matches at 8 bases. Per germline, CDR1 SGHNT and CDR2 YYREEE (reference sequence). CDR3 length: 16 residues. Unmatched junction bases numbered 13, after V lost 4 bases and J lost 5 bases. The CDR3 protein is CASSGNPRGQLETQYF. The DNA for the CDR3 is TGTGCCAGCAGCGGAAACCCCAGGGGGCAGCTGGAGACCCAGTACTTC.

V and J are TRBV6-5 and TRBJ1-1; D possibly corresponds to TRBD1 (5 bases). The CDR3 loop spans 14 amino acids. With 2 bases removed from V and 5 bases from J, the gap between germline ends came to 12 bases. Germline CDR1 is MNHEY and CDR2 is SVGAGI. The CDR3 reads CASSYRGLGTEAFF. CDR3 nucleotide sequence: TGTGCCAGCAGTTACCGGGGGTTGGGAACTGAAGCTTTCTTT.

This clone was counted between two and nine times. The chain couples TRBV10-3 to TRBJ2-3, with TRBD2 matching over 8 bases. This CDR3 spans 15 amino acids. From germline, CDR1 is ENHRY and CDR2 SYGVKD. The V and J ends lost 6 bases and 4 bases, in that order; junction bases with no gene match: 9. CDR3 sequence reads: CAISGGGPRADTQYF. CDR3 nucleotide sequence: TGTGCCATCAGCGGGGGGGGCCCGAGGGCAGATACGCAGTATTTT.

V and J are TRBV11-2 and TRBJ2-5, with 14 bases aligning to TRBD2. This CDR3 has 17 residues. V lost 0 bases to trimming and J lost 3 bases; unmatched junction nucleotides: 3. Germline lookup yields CDR1 SGHAT and CDR2 FQNNGV. The CDR3 DNA sequence: TGTGCCAGCAGCTTAGAGACTAGCGGGGGGGCTAAAGAGACCCAGTACTTC. This gives the protein CASSLETSGGAKETQYF.

The chain carries TRBV11-2 and TRBJ2-1, with D unresolved. Trimming pared 4 bases from V and 13 bases from J, leaving 14 bases between. The CDR3 runs 12 residues. Germline loops: CDR1 SGHAT, CDR2 FQNNGV. CDR3: CASSSLTAQQFF. DNA of the CDR3: TGTGCCAGCAGCTCCTTAACAGCGCAACAGTTCTTC.

This rearrangement joins TRBV29-1 to TRBJ1-2; D remains ambiguous. V lost 7 bases, J lost 8 bases, and 11 bases lay in between. Germline CDR1 SQVTM, CDR2 ANQGSEA. The CDR3 has 10 residues. DNA of the CDR3: TGCAGCGCCATGGGGAAGGGCTACACCTTC. This sequence encodes CSAMGKGYTF.

The chain uses TRBV9 and TRBJ1-4; D may be TRBD1 (6 bases). V lost 4 bases to trimming and J lost 10 bases, with 17 bases between them. This CDR3 contains 14 residues. Germline CDR1 reads SGDLS; CDR2 reads YYNGEE. The CDR3 coding sequence is TGTGCCAGCAGCCCAAGTCCCACGGACAGAAAACTGTTTTTT. Its translation: CASSPSPTDRKLFF.

The chain carries TRBV5-1 and TRBJ2-7, with D possibly matching TRBD1 (5 bases). Trimming left V 6 bases short and J 3 bases short, with 16 bases between. CDR3 length: 14 amino acids. In germline, CDR1 is SGHRS, CDR2 YFSETQ. CDR3 residues: CASKGQVLDYEQYF. The CDR3 nucleotides read TGCGCCAGCAAGGGGCAGGTTCTAGACTACGAGCAGTACTTC.

V is TRBV9 and J is TRBJ1-3; TRBD1 matches 7 bases. Germline V CDR1 and CDR2: SGDLS, YYNGEE. The CDR3 loop spans 17 amino acids. Unmatched junction bases numbered 8, after V lost 0 bases and J lost 2 bases. The CDR3 here is CASSVGSGTVTGNTIYF. Written as DNA, the CDR3 is TGTGCCAGCAGCGTAGGTTCCGGGACAGTAACTGGAAACACCATATATTTT.

This clone was counted once. This chain joins TRBV11-2 and TRBJ1-1; D is uncertain. The CDR3 sequence is 14 residues long. The germline CDR1 and CDR2 sequences are SGHAT and FQNNGV. With 7 bases removed from V and 1 base from J, the gap between germline ends came to 13 bases. This CDR3 reads CASITGPSNTEAFF. In DNA, the CDR3 is TGTGCCAGCATCACCGGGCCCTCGAACACTGAAGCTTTCTTT.

The genes are TRBV4-3 and TRBJ2-1, with D possibly matching TRBD1 (6 bases). Trimming removed 4 bases from V and 6 bases from J, with 22 bases in between. From germline, CDR1 is LGHNA and CDR2 YSLEER. The CDR3 covers 17 residues. In DNA form, the CDR3 reads TGCGCCAGCAGCCGCCGGCCCTTCGGGACAAGTGGCAATGAGCAGTTCTTC. It translates to CASSRRPFGTSGNEQFF.

CDR3 nucleotides: TGCAGCGTAGATGGTAGATTTAACACTGAAGCTTTCTTT. Amino acids: CSVDGRFNTEAFF. The chain employs TRBV29-1 and TRBJ1-1; no reliable D call. In germline, CDR1 is SQVTM, CDR2 ANQGSEA. Trimming cost V 6 bases and J 2 bases, with 13 bases left between them. The CDR3 is 13 residues long.

The chain carries TRBV10-1 and TRBJ1-5; D uncertain. The CDR3 contains 13 residues. The V end lost 4 bases, the J end lost 6 bases, and 10 bases lay between the germline ends. CDR1 and CDR2 (germline): WNHNN, SYGVQD (reference sequence). The CDR3 loop is CASSGQIGQPQHF. In nucleotides, the CDR3 is TGCGCCAGCAGTGGACAAATCGGTCAGCCCCAGCATTTT.